This entry lists 14 T cell receptor beta chains sequenced from one sample in a study of beta chain features in type 1 diabetes. Every bit of the isolated RNA underwent reverse transcription, so sequencing read expressed TCRB transcripts. Assay: immunoSEQ multiplex PCR; the TCRdb copy retains only in-frame clones and omits some. There are approximately 120,000 clones in the sample; almost 40% occur only once, and approximately 0.065% lies in the top ten. Input material: stem cell memory CD4+ T cells from blood. The receptors originated from a woman between 18 and 29 years old in good health.

This clone has just a few counts. The chain couples TRBV25-1 to TRBJ2-2, with a tentative D call TRBD1 (5 bases). Germline lookup yields CDR1 MGHDK and CDR2 SYGVNS. The V and J ends lost 1 base and 4 bases respectively, with 10 bases between them. This CDR3 comprises 15 residues. The CDR3 DNA sequence: TGTGCCAGCAGTGAATCTGGGGCTTCCACCGGGGAGCTGTTTTTT. Translating gives CASSESGASTGELFF.

J is TRBJ2-3 and V is TRBV11-3, with a weak D call TRBD2 (6 bases). CDR3 size: 18 residues. The V gene's germline CDR1 is SGHNT and CDR2 YENEEA. The V end was cut by 3 bases, the J end by 5 bases, with 24 bases between. The CDR3: CASSLRGASALGVDTQYF. In DNA form, the CDR3 reads TGTGCCAGCAGCTTGCGAGGGGCTAGCGCCCTTGGGGTAGATACGCAGTATTTT.

This clone has just a few counts. The chain combines TRBV7-2 with TRBJ1-5; D is perhaps TRBD1 (5 bases). The CDR3 consists of 17 residues. V was trimmed by 3 bases and J by 7 bases, leaving 22 bases between them. Germline V lookup: CDR1 SGHTA, CDR2 FQGNSA. The CDR3 DNA sequence: TGTGCCAGCAGCTTCGTCATAGGGACGGGAGGTGGACAGCCCCAGCATTTT. This sequence encodes CASSFVIGTGGGQPQHF. Filled out from reference TRBV7-2 and TRBJ1-5, the complete variable domain reads GAGVSQSPSNKVTEKGKDVELRCDPISGHTALYWYRQSLGQGLEFLIYFQGNSAPDKSGLPSDRFSAERTGGSVSTLTIQRTQQEDSAVYLCASSFVIGTGGGQPQHFGDGTRLSIL.

The chain links TRBV18 to TRBJ1-1, with D perhaps matching TRBD1 (6 bases). The CDR3 runs 17 residues. CDR1 is KGHSH, CDR2 LQKENI, per germline. Trimming removed 3 bases at V and 4 bases at J, with 21 bases between. This chain's CDR3 is CASSPAGMRGKSTEAFF. The CDR3 region has the DNA TGTGCCAGCTCACCCGCCGGGATGAGGGGGAAAAGCACTGAAGCTTTCTTT.

This clone was picked up a small number of times. The CDR3 nucleotides read TGTGCCAGCAGTTTCCTTGGACAGATGACCTACGAGCAGTACTTC. Translated, it gives CASSFLGQMTYEQYF. The chain combines TRBV28 with TRBJ2-7; a weak D match, TRBD1 (6 bases). The CDR3 totals 15 residues. CDR1 MDHEN and CDR2 SYDVKM come from the germline V gene. Between the trimmed V and J ends, which lost 3 bases and 2 bases, there was a span of 14 bases.

The V and J genes are TRBV10-3 and TRBJ2-1; D is ambiguous. The germline V and J ends were trimmed by 3 bases and 8 bases, with 5 bases remaining between them. In germline, CDR1 is ENHRY, CDR2 SYGVKD. The CDR3 runs 11 residues. This CDR3 is CAISDLYEQFF. The CDR3 DNA follows: TGTGCCATCAGTGATCTGTATGAGCAGTTCTTC.

This clone was seen a handful of times. The V call is TRBV15, the J call TRBJ2-6; the D is unclear. Deletions cut 2 bases from V and 0 bases from J, with 8 bases between. Germline V gives CDR1 LNHNV, CDR2 YYDKDF (reference sequence). This CDR3 is 16 amino acids long. CDR3 nucleotide sequence: TGTGCCACCAGCAGAAACATCTTCTCTGGGGCCAACGTCCTGACTTTC. This codes for CATSRNIFSGANVLTF. Supplemented by reference TRBV15 and TRBJ2-6, the full variable domain reads DAMVIQNPRYQVTQFGKPVTLSCSQTLNHNVMYWYQQKSSQAPKLLFHYYDKDFNNEADTPDNFQSRRPNTSFCFLDIRSPGLGDTAMYLCATSRNIFSGANVLTFGAGSRLTVL.

This clone has just a few counts. J is TRBJ2-2 and V is TRBV18, with 11 bases matching TRBD2. Trimming took 6 bases from V and 1 from J; bases not matched to a gene: 1. This CDR3 region has 15 residues. Germline-derived CDR1 and CDR2 are KGHSH and LQKENI. CDR3 nucleotide sequence: TGTGCCAGCTCCCTAGCGGGAGGGAACACCGGGGAGCTGTTTTTT. This gives the protein CASSLAGGNTGELFF.

This sequence joins TRBV7-2 and TRBJ1-1; 8 bases agree with TRBD1. V lost 5 bases and J lost 6; bases outside the gene matches: 8. Germline CDR1 SGHTA, CDR2 FQGNSA. CDR3 length equals 14 residues. The CDR3 here is CASSAIQGGAEAFF. The CDR3 nucleotides are TGTGCCAGCAGCGCCATACAGGGGGGGGCTGAAGCTTTCTTT.

V and J are TRBV9 and TRBJ2-7; no reliable D call. Trimming cost V 3 bases and J 7 bases, with 17 bases left between them. Per the germline V gene, CDR1 is SGDLS and CDR2 is YYNGEE. This CDR3 spans 14 amino acids. CDR3 DNA: TGTGCCAGCAGCGCTGGAGTCGGTAACCGGGAGCAGTACTTC. It translates to CASSAGVGNREQYF.

This clone was seen a few times. The chain carries TRBV5-4 and TRBJ2-2, with D perhaps matching TRBD1 (6 bases). V was shortened by 1 base and J by 0 bases, with 13 bases between the two germline ends. The CDR3 length is 17 residues. Germline V gene sequence: CDR1 SGHNT, CDR2 YYREEE (reference sequence). The CDR3 bases are TGTGCCAGCAGCTTGCACAGGGCCGTACCGAACACCGGGGAGCTGTTTTTT. Encoded protein: CASSLHRAVPNTGELFF.

The chain has TRBV2 and TRBJ1-5, with 8 bases identical to TRBD1. J was trimmed by 2 bases and V by 6 bases; bases with no gene match: 0. This CDR3 is built from 13 residues. CDR1 SNHLY and CDR2 FYNNEI come from the germline V gene. CDR3 in amino acids: CASRTGGNQPQHF. In nucleotides, the CDR3 is TGTGCCAGCAGGACAGGGGGCAATCAGCCCCAGCATTTT.

The chain combines TRBV14 with TRBJ2-7, with D uncertain. The V gene's germline CDR1 is SGHDN and CDR2 FVKESK. The CDR3 consists of 15 residues. The germline V and J ends were trimmed by 2 bases and 7 bases, with 18 bases remaining between them. CDR3 sequence: CASSQINTLHGEQYF. The CDR3 DNA reads TGTGCCAGCAGCCAAATTAATACACTGCACGGGGAGCAGTACTTC.

The chain has TRBV5-4 and TRBJ2-3, with 8 nucleotides matching TRBD1. Germline CDR1 and CDR2: SGHNT and YYREEE (reference sequence). CDR3 length equals 14 residues. The J segment lost 5 bases and the V segment lost 2 bases, leaving 4 bases of the junction unmatched. CDR3 sequence: CASSLGQGGDTQYF. The CDR3 region has the DNA TGTGCCAGCAGCTTAGGACAGGGAGGAGATACGCAGTATTTT.